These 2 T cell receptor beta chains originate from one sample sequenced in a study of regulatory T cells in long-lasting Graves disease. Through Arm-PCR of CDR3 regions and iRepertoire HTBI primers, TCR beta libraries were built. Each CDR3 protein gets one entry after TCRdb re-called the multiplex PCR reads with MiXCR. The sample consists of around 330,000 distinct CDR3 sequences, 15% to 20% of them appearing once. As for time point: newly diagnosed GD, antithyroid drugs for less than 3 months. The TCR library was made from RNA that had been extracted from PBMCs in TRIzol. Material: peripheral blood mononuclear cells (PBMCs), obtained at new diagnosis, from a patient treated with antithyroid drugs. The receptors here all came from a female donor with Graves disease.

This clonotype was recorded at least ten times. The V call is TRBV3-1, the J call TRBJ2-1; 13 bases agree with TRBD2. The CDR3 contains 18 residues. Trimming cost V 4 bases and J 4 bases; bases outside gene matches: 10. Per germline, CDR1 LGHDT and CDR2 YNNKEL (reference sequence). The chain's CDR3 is CASSPRELAGGWYNEQFF. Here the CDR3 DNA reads TGTGCCAGCAGCCCTCGAGAACTAGCGGGAGGGTGGTACAATGAGCAGTTCTTC.

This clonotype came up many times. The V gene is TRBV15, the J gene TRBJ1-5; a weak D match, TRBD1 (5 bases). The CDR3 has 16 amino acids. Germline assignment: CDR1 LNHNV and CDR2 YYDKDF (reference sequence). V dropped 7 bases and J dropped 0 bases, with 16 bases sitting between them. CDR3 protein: CATTTDSLYSNQPQHF. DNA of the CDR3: TGTGCCACCACCACAGACAGCCTCTATAGCAATCAGCCCCAGCATTTT. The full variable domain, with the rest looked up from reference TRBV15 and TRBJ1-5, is DAMVIQNPRYQVTQFGKPVTLSCSQTLNHNVMYWYQQKSSQAPKLLFHYYDKDFNNEADTPDNFQSRRPNTSFCFLDIRSPGLGDTAMYLCATTTDSLYSNQPQHFGDGTRLSIL.